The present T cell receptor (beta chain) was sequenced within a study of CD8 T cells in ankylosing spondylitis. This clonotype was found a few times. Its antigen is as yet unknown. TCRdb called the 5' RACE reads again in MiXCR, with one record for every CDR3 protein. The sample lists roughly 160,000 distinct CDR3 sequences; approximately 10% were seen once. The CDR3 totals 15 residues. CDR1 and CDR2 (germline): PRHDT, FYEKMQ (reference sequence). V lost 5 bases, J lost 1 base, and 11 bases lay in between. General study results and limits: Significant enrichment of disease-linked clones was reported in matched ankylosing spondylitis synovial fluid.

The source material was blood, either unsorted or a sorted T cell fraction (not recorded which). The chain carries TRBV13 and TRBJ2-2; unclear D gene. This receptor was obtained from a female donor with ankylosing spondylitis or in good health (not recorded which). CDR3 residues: CASSLDFRNTGELFF. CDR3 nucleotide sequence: TGTGCCAGCAGCCTCGACTTTAGGAACACCGGGGAGCTGTTTTTT.